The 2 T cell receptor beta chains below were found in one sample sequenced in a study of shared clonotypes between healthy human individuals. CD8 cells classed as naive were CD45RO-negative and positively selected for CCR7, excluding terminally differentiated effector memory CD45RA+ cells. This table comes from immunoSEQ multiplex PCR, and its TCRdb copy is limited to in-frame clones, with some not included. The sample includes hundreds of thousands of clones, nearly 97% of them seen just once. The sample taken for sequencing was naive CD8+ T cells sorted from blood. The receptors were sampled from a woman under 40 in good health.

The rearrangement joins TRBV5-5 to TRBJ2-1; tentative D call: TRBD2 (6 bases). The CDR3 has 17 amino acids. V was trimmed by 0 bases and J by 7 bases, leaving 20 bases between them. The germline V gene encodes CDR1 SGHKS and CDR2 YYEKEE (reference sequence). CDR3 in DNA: TGTGCCAGCAGCTTGGCCGTTGGAGGGAGTAGGTGGAATGAGCAGTTCTTC. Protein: CASSLAVGGSRWNEQFF.

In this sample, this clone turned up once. The CDR3 DNA reads as TGTGCCAGCAGCCTTGCCTTGGGGGGTCGCACCGGGGAGCTGTTTTTT. As protein: CASSLALGGRTGELFF. The gene calls are TRBV28 and TRBJ2-2; possibly TRBD2 for D (6 bases). In germline, CDR1 is MDHEN, CDR2 SYDVKM. V lost 6 bases, J lost 4 bases, and 18 bases lay in between. The CDR3 is 16 amino acids.